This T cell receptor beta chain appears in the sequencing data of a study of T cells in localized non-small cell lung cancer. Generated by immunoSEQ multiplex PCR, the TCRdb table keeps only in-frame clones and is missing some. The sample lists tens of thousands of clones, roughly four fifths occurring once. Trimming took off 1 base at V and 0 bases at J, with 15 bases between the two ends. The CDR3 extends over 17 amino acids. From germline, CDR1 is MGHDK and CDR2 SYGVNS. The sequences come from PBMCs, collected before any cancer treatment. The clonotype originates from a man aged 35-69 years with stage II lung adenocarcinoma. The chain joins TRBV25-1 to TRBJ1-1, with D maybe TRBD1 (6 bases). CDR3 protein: CASSESKTGTMNTEAFF. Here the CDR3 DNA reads TGTGCCAGCAGTGAATCCAAGACAGGAACCATGAACACTGAAGCTTTCTTT. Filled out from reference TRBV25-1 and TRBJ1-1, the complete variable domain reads EADIYQTPRYLVIGTGKKITLECSQTMGHDKMYWYQQDPGMELHLIHYSYGVNSTEKGDLSSESTVSRIRTEHFPLTLESARPSHTSQYLCASSESKTGTMNTEAFFGQGTRLTVV.